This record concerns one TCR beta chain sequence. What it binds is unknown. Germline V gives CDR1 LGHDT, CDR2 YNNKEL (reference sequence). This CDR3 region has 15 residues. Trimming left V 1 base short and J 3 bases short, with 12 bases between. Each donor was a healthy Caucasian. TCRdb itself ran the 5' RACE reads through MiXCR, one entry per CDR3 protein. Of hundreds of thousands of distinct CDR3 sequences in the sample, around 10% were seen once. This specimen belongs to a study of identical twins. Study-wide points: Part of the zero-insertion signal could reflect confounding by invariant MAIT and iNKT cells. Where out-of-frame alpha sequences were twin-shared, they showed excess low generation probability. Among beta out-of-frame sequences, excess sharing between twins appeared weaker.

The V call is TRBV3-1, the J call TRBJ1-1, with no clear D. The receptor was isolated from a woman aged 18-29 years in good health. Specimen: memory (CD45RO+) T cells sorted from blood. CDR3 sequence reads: CASSQGVEGYTEAFF. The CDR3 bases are TGTGCCAGCAGCCAAGGAGTGGAAGGGTACACTGAAGCTTTCTTT.